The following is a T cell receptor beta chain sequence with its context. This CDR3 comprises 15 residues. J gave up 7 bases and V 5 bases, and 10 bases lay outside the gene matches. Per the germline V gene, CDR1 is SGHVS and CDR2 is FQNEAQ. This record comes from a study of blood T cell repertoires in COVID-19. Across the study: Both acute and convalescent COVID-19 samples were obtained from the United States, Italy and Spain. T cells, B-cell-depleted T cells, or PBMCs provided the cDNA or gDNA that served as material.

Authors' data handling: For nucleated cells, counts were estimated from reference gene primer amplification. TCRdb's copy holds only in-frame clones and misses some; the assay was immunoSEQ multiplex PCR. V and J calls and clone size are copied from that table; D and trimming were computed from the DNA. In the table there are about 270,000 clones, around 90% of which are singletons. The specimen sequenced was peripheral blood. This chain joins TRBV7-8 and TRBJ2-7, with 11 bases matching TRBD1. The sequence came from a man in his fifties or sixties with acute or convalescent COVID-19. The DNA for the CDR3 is TGTGCCAGCAGCCCGGGGGACAGGGGGAGAGAGGAGCAGTACTTC. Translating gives CASSPGDRGREEQYF.